The clone carrying this TCR beta chain was found many times. Study processing details: Estimation of nucleated cell counts relied on the amplification of reference gene primers. The protocol was immunoSEQ multiplex PCR, while the TCRdb copy is restricted to in-frame clones and leaves out a portion. For V, J and clone size, that table is used; D and trimming come from the DNA. The sample contains 100,000 or so clones, about 81% of which appear only once. The data derive from a study of blood T cell repertoires in COVID-19. As for the study in general: The analysed material was cDNA or gDNA that came from T cells, B-cell-depleted T cells, or PBMCs.

This CDR3 contains 14 residues. V lost 4 bases and J lost 2; bases outside the gene matches: 5. Germline assignment: CDR1 SGDLS and CDR2 YYNGEE. The sample comprised peripheral blood. The clonotype was recovered from a woman aged 55-70 years with acute or convalescent COVID-19. The gene calls are TRBV9 and TRBJ2-7, with 8 bases identical to TRBD1. CDR3: CASSFGQGPYEQYF. Here the CDR3 DNA reads TGTGCCAGCAGCTTCGGACAGGGACCCTACGAGCAGTACTTC.